This T cell receptor beta chain was found in a study of blood T cell repertoires in COVID-19. CDR3 length equals 15 residues. Looked up from germline, CDR1 is MNHEY and CDR2 is SVGEGT. J was trimmed by 4 bases and V by 2 bases; bases with no gene match: 6. As for this clone: At the DNA level, this CDR3 is encoded by other sequences in the same sample as well.

Only in-frame clones appear in the TCRdb table, and some are missing; sequencing was by immunoSEQ multiplex PCR. The table records 200,000 or so clones, 80% to 85% of them present only once. Material for sequencing was PBMCs or T cells enriched from blood (not recorded which). The sequence derives from a man between 35 and 55 years old who had recovered from COVID-19. The V and J genes are TRBV6-2 or TRBV6-3 and TRBJ2-5, with TRBD2 identical over 8 bases. The CDR3 DNA reads TGTGCCAGCAGTTACCTGCGGGGGGCAGGAGAGACCCAGTACTTC. This gives the protein CASSYLRGAGETQYF.